The 30 T cell receptor beta chains presented below share a single source sample, sequenced in a study of shared clonotypes between healthy human individuals. The assay was immunoSEQ multiplex PCR, and TCRdb's table has in-frame clones only and misses some. The sample shows 2,100,000 or so clones, around 95% of them seen only once. The specimen was naive CD4+ T cells sorted from blood. This sample's subset: CD45RA+ positively selected. The source is a man between 18 and 29 years old in good health.

The chain recombines TRBV7-3 with TRBJ2-5; D is unresolved. V was pared by 2 bases and J by 2 bases, with 15 bases between. Germline V lookup: CDR1 SGHTA, CDR2 FQGTGA. This CDR3 has 16 amino acids. The CDR3 loop reads CASSLGRIGPQETQYF. Here the CDR3 DNA reads TGTGCCAGCAGCTTAGGACGGATCGGGCCACAAGAGACCCAGTACTTC.

This clone was picked up a small number of times. The V and J genes are TRBV6-1 and TRBJ1-6; D may be TRBD1 (6 bases). The CDR3 contains 14 residues. Per the germline V gene, CDR1 is MNHNS and CDR2 is SASEGT. The germline V and J ends were trimmed by 1 base and 10 bases, with 11 bases remaining between them. The CDR3 DNA sequence: TGTGCCAGCAGTGAAGAAGCAGGGGTCTCACCCCTCCACTTT. Its translation is CASSEEAGVSPLHF.

This chain joins TRBV27 and TRBJ2-7, with 8 bases that match TRBD1. Germline assignment: CDR1 MNHEY and CDR2 SMNVEV (reference sequence). The CDR3 is made up of 14 amino acids. The trim removed 3 bases at V and 6 bases at J, leaving 7 bases unmatched. CDR3 in amino acids: CASSLDREASEQYF. CDR3 sequence (DNA): TGTGCCAGCAGTTTGGACAGGGAGGCGAGCGAGCAGTACTTC.

A remark on this clone: The sample has other DNA sequences that encode this CDR3 too. The chain is built from TRBV5-1 and TRBJ1-3, with D possibly TRBD1 on 5 matching bases. The CDR3 extends over 15 amino acids. Germline V gene data show CDR1 as SGHRS and CDR2 as YFSETQ. Trimming shortened V by 4 bases and J by 3 bases, and 14 bases separated the two germline ends. CDR3: CASSPGGLSGNTIYF. The CDR3 nucleotides are TGCGCCAGCAGCCCCGGGGGGTTGAGTGGAAACACCATATATTTT.

The DNA for the CDR3 is TGCGCCAGCAGCCACCTGACTACGGACAGCGTTTATGGCTACACCTTC. Translation: CASSHLTTDSVYGYTF. J is TRBJ1-2 and V is TRBV4-1, with D tentatively TRBD1 (6 bases). V gave up 3 bases and J gave up 5 bases, with 19 bases separating them. The CDR3 contains 16 residues. Germline CDR1 reads MGHRA; CDR2 reads YSYEKL.

This rearrangement joins TRBV7-2 to TRBJ2-2, with 9 nucleotides matching TRBD2. V lost 1 base and J lost 5; bases outside the gene matches: 5. The germline V gene has CDR1 SGHTA and CDR2 FQGNSA. The CDR3 runs 16 residues. CDR3 region: CASSLVSGSGTGELFF. The CDR3 DNA follows: TGTGCCAGCAGCTTAGTTAGCGGGAGTGGGACCGGGGAGCTGTTTTTT.

The V and J genes are TRBV6-5 and TRBJ1-1; D perhaps matches TRBD1 (6 bases). V gave up 10 bases and J gave up 0 bases, with 15 bases separating them. Germline-derived CDR1 and CDR2 are MNHEY and SVGAGI. The CDR3 loop spans 14 amino acids. The chain's CDR3 is CATQYGGLNTEAFF. CDR3 sequence (DNA): TGTGCCACTCAATACGGGGGCCTGAACACTGAAGCTTTCTTT.

The chain uses TRBV10-3 and TRBJ2-2; D gene ambiguous. The CDR3 consists of 14 residues. Germline-derived CDR1 and CDR2 are ENHRY and SYGVKD. The germline V and J ends were trimmed by 6 bases and 6 bases, with 14 bases remaining between them. CDR3 nucleotides: TGTGCCATCAGCGGGTCCCTAGGACCCGGGGAGCTGTTTTTT. Residues: CAISGSLGPGELFF.

This sequence joins TRBV9 and TRBJ1-3; no clear D gene. The CDR3 has 15 amino acids. Between the trimmed V and J ends, which lost 4 bases and 0 bases, there was a span of 11 bases. The germline V gene has CDR1 SGDLS and CDR2 YYNGEE. CDR3 sequence: CASSSALVSGNTIYF. The DNA of the CDR3 is TGTGCCAGCAGCTCAGCTCTCGTCTCTGGAAACACCATATATTTT.

This chain uses TRBV5-1 with TRBJ1-3; D is unresolved. This CDR3 spans 16 amino acids. CDR1 is SGHRS, CDR2 YFSETQ, per germline. V lost 3 bases to trimming and J lost 0 bases, with 13 bases between them. In DNA, the CDR3 is TGCGCCAGCAGCTACGACGGAATAAACTCTGGAAACACCATATATTTT. This sequence encodes CASSYDGINSGNTIYF.

The chain's CDR3 is CASRFLSGNKYNEQFF. The CDR3 DNA reads TGTGCCAGCAGATTCCTTAGCGGGAACAAATACAATGAGCAGTTCTTC. V and J are TRBV6-6 and TRBJ2-1, with TRBD2 matching 8 bases. This CDR3 has 16 residues. After removal of 6 bases from V and 4 bases from J, the junction contained 11 bases not matched to a gene. Germline V gene sequence: CDR1 MNHNY, CDR2 SVGAGI (reference sequence).

The V call is TRBV19, the J call TRBJ1-2; a possible D gene is TRBD1 (6 bases). Trimming removed 6 bases from V and 4 bases from J, with 12 bases in between. The CDR3 is 13 residues long. In germline, CDR1 is LNHDA, CDR2 SQIVND (reference sequence). The DNA of the CDR3 is TGTGCCAGTAGGTTCGGGGGCACCTATGGCTACACCTTC. The encoded protein is CASRFGGTYGYTF.

This chain uses TRBV6-5 with TRBJ2-7; TRBD2 agrees at 7 bases. The CDR3 consists of 14 residues. From germline, CDR1 is MNHEY and CDR2 SVGAGI. After removal of 6 bases from V and 3 bases from J, the junction contained 8 bases not matched to a gene. This chain's CDR3 is CASRGAGSRYEQYF. The CDR3 region has the DNA TGTGCCAGCAGGGGAGCGGGATCACGCTACGAGCAGTACTTC.

This chain connects TRBV11-3 to TRBJ2-5; D might be TRBD2 (6 bases). In germline, CDR1 is SGHNT, CDR2 YENEEA. V gave up 4 bases and J gave up 2 bases, with 14 bases separating them. The CDR3 extends over 15 amino acids. In DNA form, the CDR3 reads TGTGCCAGCAGCTCCGGGGACTTTGGACAAGAGACCCAGTACTTC. It codes for CASSSGDFGQETQYF.

The chain combines TRBV5-1 with TRBJ2-2; D possibly corresponds to TRBD1 (6 bases). The CDR3 has 14 residues. The ends were cut back, 3 bases at V and 0 bases at J, with 6 bases in the middle. Germline CDR1 reads SGHRS; CDR2 reads YFSETQ. The CDR3 loop reads CASSWTANTGELFF. Here the CDR3 DNA reads TGCGCCAGCAGCTGGACAGCGAACACCGGGGAGCTGTTTTTT.

Of note for this clone: The same CDR3 is also encoded by other DNA sequences in this sample. The chain recombines TRBV18 with TRBJ1-1; D gene uncertain. CDR3 length: 14 residues. Germline lookup yields CDR1 KGHSH and CDR2 LQKENI. Deletions cut 1 base from V and 4 bases from J, with 10 bases between. CDR3 DNA: TGTGCCAGCTCACCACGGGAGGGTGGCACTGAAGCTTTCTTT. It encodes CASSPREGGTEAFF.

This chain links TRBV5-1 with TRBJ1-5; 7 nucleotides agree with TRBD1. The CDR3 has 15 amino acids. The germline CDR1 and CDR2 sequences are SGHRS and YFSETQ. Trimming at V came to 5 bases and at J to 3 bases, leaving 8 bases not matched to a gene. The CDR3 DNA reads TGCGCCAGCAGGATTGGGCAGGGGGACAATCAGCCCCAGCATTTT. This sequence encodes CASRIGQGDNQPQHF.

This chain connects TRBV7-9 to TRBJ2-2, with 11 bases matching TRBD1. V was pared by 5 bases and J by 6 bases, with 8 bases of the junction left unmatched. CDR1 is SEHNR, CDR2 FQNEAQ, per germline (reference sequence). The CDR3 is made up of 16 amino acids. CDR3 in DNA: TGTGCCAGCAGCCGGACAGGGGGCGTTGGGGCCGGGGAGCTGTTTTTT. This codes for CASSRTGGVGAGELFF. Based on the CDR3 plus reference TRBV7-9 and TRBJ2-2, the full variable domain is DTGVSQNPRHKITKRGQNVTFRCDPISEHNRLYWYRQTLGQGPEFLTYFQNEAQLEKSRLLSDRFSAERPKGSFSTLEIQRTEQGDSAMYLCASSRTGGVGAGELFFGEGSRLTVL.

CDR3 sequence: CASRTPLGVPEAFF. CDR3 sequence (DNA): TGTGCCAGCAGGACCCCCTTGGGGGTGCCTGAAGCTTTCTTT. This chain uses TRBV6-5 with TRBJ1-1; the D gene is possibly TRBD1 (5 bases). The CDR3 consists of 14 residues. Trimming pared 6 bases from V and 6 bases from J, leaving 17 bases between. CDR1 is MNHEY, CDR2 SVGAGI, per germline.

Regarding this clone: Other DNA sequences of this sample code for an identical CDR3. The chain joins TRBV5-4 to TRBJ1-1; D perhaps matches TRBD1 (5 bases). CDR1 is SGHNT, CDR2 YYREEE, per germline (reference sequence). V lost 3 bases to trimming and J lost 1 base, with 7 bases between them. The CDR3 covers 13 residues. CDR3 coding DNA: TGTGCCAGCAGCTCGACAGAGAACACTGAAGCTTTCTTT. Translation gives CASSSTENTEAFF. The full variable domain, rest sourced from reference TRBV5-4 and TRBJ1-1, is ETGVTQSPTHLIKTRGQQVTLRCSSQSGHNTVSWYQQALGQGPQFIFQYYREEENGRGNFPPRFSGLQFPNYSSELNVNALELDDSALYLCASSSTENTEAFFGQGTRLTVV.

This clone was observed once. Here the CDR3 DNA reads TGCGCCAGCAGCTTGGTACAGGGGAACTCCTACGAGCAGTACTTC. This codes for CASSLVQGNSYEQYF. The chain combines TRBV5-1 with TRBJ2-7; 7 positions match TRBD1. The J segment lost 0 bases and the V segment lost 0 bases, leaving 3 bases of the junction unmatched. CDR3 length: 15 amino acids. Germline lookup yields CDR1 SGHRS and CDR2 YFSETQ.

The chain employs TRBV30 and TRBJ1-3; D is unclear. V lost 2 bases to trimming and J lost 4 bases, with 6 bases between them. The CDR3 is 12 amino acids. In germline, CDR1 is GTSNPN, CDR2 SVGIG (reference sequence). The CDR3 bases are TGTGCCTGGAGTCAATTCGGAAACACCATATATTTT. Protein: CAWSQFGNTIYF.

A word on this clone: The same CDR3 arises from other DNA sequences in this sample as well. The chain links TRBV2 to TRBJ2-7; TRBD1 matches at 7 bases. This CDR3 is built from 14 residues. Trimming removed 5 bases from V and 0 bases from J; junction bases left unmatched: 4. Germline assignment: CDR1 SNHLY and CDR2 FYNNEI. CDR3 sequence reads: CASSLQGSSYEQYF. The CDR3 DNA reads TGTGCCAGCAGTCTACAGGGGAGCTCCTACGAGCAGTACTTC.

This chain uses TRBV29-1 with TRBJ2-5, with 8 bases identical to TRBD1. This CDR3 region has 14 residues. Germline CDR1 reads SQVTM; CDR2 reads ANQGSEA. The J segment lost 7 bases and the V segment lost 5 bases, leaving 12 bases of the junction unmatched. The CDR3 is CSVLWTGSKGTQYF. DNA for the CDR3: TGCAGCGTTTTATGGACAGGGTCTAAGGGGACCCAGTACTTC.

Comments on this clone: Other DNA sequences in the sample encode the same CDR3. V usage is TRBV30 and J usage is TRBJ2-7; possible D gene TRBD2, 6 bases. Trimming left V 0 bases short and J 6 bases short, with 9 bases between. The CDR3 loop spans 12 amino acids. Germline V gene data show CDR1 as GTSNPN and CDR2 as SVGIG (reference sequence). The CDR3, as DNA: TGTGCCTGGAGTGTAACGGGGGTCGAGCAGTACTTC. It yields the protein CAWSVTGVEQYF.

Concerning this clone itself: Other DNA sequences in this sample translate to the same CDR3. The chain uses TRBV6-5 and TRBJ2-5, with TRBD1 matching 9 bases. The CDR3 sequence is 14 residues long. Trimming removed 5 bases from V and 2 bases from J; junction bases left unmatched: 3. Germline CDR1 is MNHEY and CDR2 is SVGAGI. In DNA, the CDR3 is TGTGCCAGCAGTAGAGGGACAGGGCAAGAGACCCAGTACTTC. This codes for CASSRGTGQETQYF.

This rearrangement joins TRBV13 to TRBJ2-7, with D maybe TRBD1 (5 bases). Germline V gene sequence: CDR1 PRHDT, CDR2 FYEKMQ (reference sequence). Trimming took 5 bases from V and 3 from J, leaving 11 bases between them. This CDR3 is 13 amino acids long. CDR3 sequence: CASSPMQGYEQYF. The CDR3 nucleotides read TGTGCCAGCAGCCCAATGCAGGGCTACGAGCAGTACTTC.

The sample holds one count of this clone. The chain recombines TRBV5-6 with TRBJ1-6; possible D gene TRBD1, 5 bases. CDR1 is SGHDT, CDR2 YYEEEE, per germline. V lost 0 bases, J lost 9 bases, and 16 bases lay in between. The CDR3 sequence is 16 residues long. The CDR3 DNA is TGTGCCAGCAGCTTGGTTCCGGCCGCGGGGGGTTCACCCCTCCACTTT. Its protein product is CASSLVPAAGGSPLHF.

J is TRBJ1-2 and V is TRBV7-9; D ambiguous. The CDR3 has 14 amino acids. CDR1 is SEHNR, CDR2 FQNEAQ, per germline (reference sequence). Trimming shortened V by 7 bases and J by 0 bases, and 12 bases separated the two germline ends. Here the CDR3 reads CASTPFLANYGYTF. CDR3 nucleotide sequence: TGTGCCAGCACGCCGTTCCTGGCTAACTATGGCTACACCTTC.

The chain recombines TRBV6-5 with TRBJ2-3, with D unclear. From germline, CDR1 is MNHEY and CDR2 SVGAGI. There are 13 residues in the CDR3. Trimming removed 5 bases from V and 2 bases from J, with 8 bases in between. The CDR3 DNA sequence: TGTGCCAGCAGTCTGGATTTCACAGATACGCAGTATTTT. As protein: CASSLDFTDTQYF.